The present T cell receptor (beta chain) was sequenced within a study of neurological immune-mediated disorders. Study in general: There were roughly 35 multiple sclerosis patients. Of these, 31 had relapsing-remitting MS and 3 had secondary progressive MS. Overall study results and limits: There were no CDR3 amino acid sequences shared by expanded clones across subjects, a result suggesting private repertoires in all groups. It was HTLV-1-associated myelopathy that showed the most TCR clonal expansion, while multiple sclerosis showed the least, falling below healthy controls. Association with the multiple sclerosis repertoire cluster was not found for any clinical or MRI feature.

TCRdb itself ran the 5' RACE reads through MiXCR, one entry per CDR3 protein. Here the sample spans 87,000 or so distinct CDR3 sequences, around 3.5% being singletons. Trimming removed 2 bases from V and 11 bases from J, with 18 bases in between. The CDR3 covers 14 residues. Germline-derived CDR1 and CDR2 are SNHLY and FYNNEI. This clonotype was counted only a few times. Its antigen is as yet unknown. This sequence joins TRBV2 and TRBJ1-1; D unclear. The sample consisted of PBMCs. This receptor was taken from a woman aged 45-59 years with multiple sclerosis. This chain's CDR3 is CASSEMMAEGEAFF. CDR3 coding DNA: TGTGCCAGCAGTGAAATGATGGCGGAGGGAGAGGCTTTCTTT.